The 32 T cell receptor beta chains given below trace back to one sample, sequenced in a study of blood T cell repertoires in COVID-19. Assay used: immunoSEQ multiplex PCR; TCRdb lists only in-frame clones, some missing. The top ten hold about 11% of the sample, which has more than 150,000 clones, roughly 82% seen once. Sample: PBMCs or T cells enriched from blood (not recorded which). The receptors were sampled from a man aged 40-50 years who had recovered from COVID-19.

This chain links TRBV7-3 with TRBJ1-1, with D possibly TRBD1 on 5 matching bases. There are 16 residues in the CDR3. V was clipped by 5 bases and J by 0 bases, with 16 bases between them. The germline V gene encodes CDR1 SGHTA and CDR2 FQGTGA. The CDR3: CASSPRKGTMNTEAFF. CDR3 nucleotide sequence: TGTGCCAGCAGCCCCCGTAAGGGGACTATGAACACTGAAGCTTTCTTT.

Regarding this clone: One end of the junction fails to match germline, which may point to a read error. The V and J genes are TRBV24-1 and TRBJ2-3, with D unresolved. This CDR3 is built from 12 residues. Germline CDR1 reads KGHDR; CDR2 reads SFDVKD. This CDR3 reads CATRDYTDTQYF. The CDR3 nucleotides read TGTGCCACCAGAGATTACACCGATACGCAGTATTTT.

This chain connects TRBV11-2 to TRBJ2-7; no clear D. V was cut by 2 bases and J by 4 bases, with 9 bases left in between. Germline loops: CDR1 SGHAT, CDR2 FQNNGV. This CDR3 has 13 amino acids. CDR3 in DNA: TGTGCCAGCAGCTTACAATCCGGTTACGAGCAGTACGTC. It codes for CASSLQSGYEQYV.

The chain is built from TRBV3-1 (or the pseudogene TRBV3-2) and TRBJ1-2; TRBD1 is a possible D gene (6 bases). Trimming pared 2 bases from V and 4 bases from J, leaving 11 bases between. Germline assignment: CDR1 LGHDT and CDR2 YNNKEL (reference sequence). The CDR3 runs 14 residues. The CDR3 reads CASSQQQDSYGYTF. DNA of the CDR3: TGTGCCAGCAGCCAACAACAGGACAGCTATGGCTACACCTTC.

CDR3 amino acids: CASSPPGQRQETQYF. CDR3 bases: TGTGCCAGCTCACCCCCGGGTCAGCGACAAGAGACCCAGTACTTC. The chain carries TRBV18 and TRBJ2-5; D is unclear. This CDR3 has 15 residues. V lost 3 bases and J 2 bases, leaving 13 bases between the germline ends. CDR1 and CDR2 (germline): KGHSH, LQKENI.

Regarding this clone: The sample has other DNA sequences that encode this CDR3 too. The CDR3: CASSPTTDYEQYV. DNA of the CDR3: TGTGCCAGCTCACCAACCACAGACTACGAGCAGTACGTC. The chain uses TRBV18 and TRBJ2-7; no definite D call. V was pared by 2 bases and J by 3 bases, with 8 bases between. CDR1 is KGHSH and CDR2 is LQKENI in the germline V gene. The length of the CDR3 is 13 residues.

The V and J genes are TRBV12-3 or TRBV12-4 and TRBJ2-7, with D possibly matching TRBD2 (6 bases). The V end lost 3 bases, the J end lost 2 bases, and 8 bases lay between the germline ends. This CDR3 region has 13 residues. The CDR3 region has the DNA TGTGCCAGCAGTTTGGGACTTACCTACGAGCAGTACGTC. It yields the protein CASSLGLTYEQYV.

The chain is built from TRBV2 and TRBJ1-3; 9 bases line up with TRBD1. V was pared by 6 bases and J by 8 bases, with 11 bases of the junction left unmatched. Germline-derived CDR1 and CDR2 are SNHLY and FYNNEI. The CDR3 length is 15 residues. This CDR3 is CASRATTDRGDTIYF. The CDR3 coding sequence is TGTGCCAGCAGAGCAACTACTGACAGGGGGGACACCATATATTTT. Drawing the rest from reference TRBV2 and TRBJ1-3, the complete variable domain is EPEVTQTPSHQVTQMGQEVILRCVPISNHLYFYWYRQILGQKVEFLVSFYNNEISEKSEIFDDQFSVERPDGSNFTLKIRSTKLEDSAMYFCASRATTDRGDTIYFGEGSWLTVV.

The CDR3 nucleotides are TGTGCCAGCAGCGCCAGAGGAGGGGGCGGCAATGGAAACACCATATATTTT. This codes for CASSARGGGGNGNTIYF. The rearrangement links TRBV9 to TRBJ1-3; 7 nucleotides align to TRBD1. The germline gives CDR1 SGDLS, CDR2 YYNGEE. The CDR3 is 17 residues long. The V gene end was trimmed by 3 bases and the J gene end by 3 bases; junction bases not matched to a gene: 12.

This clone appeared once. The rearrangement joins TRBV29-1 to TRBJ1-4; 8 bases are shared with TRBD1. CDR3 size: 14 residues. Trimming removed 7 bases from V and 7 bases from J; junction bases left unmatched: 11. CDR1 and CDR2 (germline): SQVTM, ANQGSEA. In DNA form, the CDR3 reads TGCAGCGGGATTAGGACAGGGCAGGGTGAAAAACTGTTTTTT. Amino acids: CSGIRTGQGEKLFF.

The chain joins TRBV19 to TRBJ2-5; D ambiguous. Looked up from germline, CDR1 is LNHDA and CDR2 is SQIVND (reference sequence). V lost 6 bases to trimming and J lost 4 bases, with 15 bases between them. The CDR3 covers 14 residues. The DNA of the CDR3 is TGTGCCAGTAGCGCCCTTTCCCCGAGAGAGACCCAGTACTTC. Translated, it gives CASSALSPRETQYF.

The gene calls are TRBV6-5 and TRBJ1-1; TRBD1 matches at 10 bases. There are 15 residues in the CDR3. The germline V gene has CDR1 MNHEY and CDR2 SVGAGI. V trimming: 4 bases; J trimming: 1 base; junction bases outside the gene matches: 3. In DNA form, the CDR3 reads TGTGCCAGCAGTTTACGGACAGGGGGGAACACTGAAGCTTTCTTT. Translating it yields CASSLRTGGNTEAFF.

For the CDR3, the DNA is TGTGCCAGCAGTCCGTCCGGAACAGCCGGCTACACCTTC. Translated, it gives CASSPSGTAGYTF. The gene calls are TRBV6-5 and TRBJ1-2; D unclear. Between the trimmed V and J ends, which lost 5 bases and 8 bases, there was a span of 15 bases. CDR1 and CDR2 from the germline V gene are MNHEY and SVGAGI. The CDR3 extends over 13 amino acids.

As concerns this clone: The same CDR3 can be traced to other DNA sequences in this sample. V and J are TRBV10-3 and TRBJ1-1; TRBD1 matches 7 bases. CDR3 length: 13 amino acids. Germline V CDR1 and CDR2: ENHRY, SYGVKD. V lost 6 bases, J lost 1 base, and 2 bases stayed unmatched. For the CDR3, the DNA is TGTGCCATCAGCCCAGGGGGGAACACTGAAGCTTTCTTT. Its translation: CAISPGGNTEAFF.

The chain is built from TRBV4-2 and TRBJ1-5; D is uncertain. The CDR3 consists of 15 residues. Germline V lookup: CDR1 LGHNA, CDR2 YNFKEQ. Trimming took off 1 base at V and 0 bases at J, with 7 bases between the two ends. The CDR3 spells CASSQGPYSNQPQHF. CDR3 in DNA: TGTGCCAGCAGCCAAGGTCCGTATAGCAATCAGCCCCAGCATTTT.

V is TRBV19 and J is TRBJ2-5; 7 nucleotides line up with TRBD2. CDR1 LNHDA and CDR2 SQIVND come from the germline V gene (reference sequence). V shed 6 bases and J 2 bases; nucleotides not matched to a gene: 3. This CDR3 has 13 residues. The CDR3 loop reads CASRGREQETQYF. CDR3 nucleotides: TGTGCCAGTAGGGGGCGGGAGCAAGAGACCCAGTACTTC. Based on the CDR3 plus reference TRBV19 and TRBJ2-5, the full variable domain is DGGITQSPKYLFRKEGQNVTLSCEQNLNHDAMYWYRQDPGQGLRLIYYSQIVNDFQKGDIAEGYSVSREKKESFPLTVTSAQKNPTAFYLCASRGREQETQYFGPGTRLLVL.

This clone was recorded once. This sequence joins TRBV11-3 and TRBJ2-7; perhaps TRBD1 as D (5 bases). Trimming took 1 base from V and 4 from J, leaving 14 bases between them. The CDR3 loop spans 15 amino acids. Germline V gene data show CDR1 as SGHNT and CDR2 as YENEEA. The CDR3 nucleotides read TGTGCCAGCAGCTTAGCTTCCATGGGGCCGTACGAGCAGTACTTC. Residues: CASSLASMGPYEQYF.

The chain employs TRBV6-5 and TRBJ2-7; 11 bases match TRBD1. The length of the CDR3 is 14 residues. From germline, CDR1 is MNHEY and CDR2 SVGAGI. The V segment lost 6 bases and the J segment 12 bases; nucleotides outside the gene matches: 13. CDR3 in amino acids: CASRSTGQGAHRYF. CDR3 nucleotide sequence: TGTGCCAGCAGGTCCACCGGACAGGGGGCACATCGGTACTTC.

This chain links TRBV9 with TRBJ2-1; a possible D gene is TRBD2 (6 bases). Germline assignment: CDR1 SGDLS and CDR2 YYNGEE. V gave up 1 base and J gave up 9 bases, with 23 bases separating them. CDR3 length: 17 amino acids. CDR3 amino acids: CASSVSNSRLARGEQFF. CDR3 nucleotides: TGTGCCAGCAGCGTATCGAACTCGAGGCTAGCGAGGGGTGAGCAGTTCTTC.

The CDR3 loop reads CASSEASYNSPLHF. The CDR3, as DNA: TGTGCCAGCAGTGAGGCCTCCTATAATTCACCCCTCCACTTT. The genes are TRBV28 and TRBJ1-6; D is unresolved. The CDR3 consists of 14 residues. Germline-derived CDR1 and CDR2 are MDHEN and SYDVKM. Trimming took 5 bases from V and 0 from J, leaving 5 bases between them.

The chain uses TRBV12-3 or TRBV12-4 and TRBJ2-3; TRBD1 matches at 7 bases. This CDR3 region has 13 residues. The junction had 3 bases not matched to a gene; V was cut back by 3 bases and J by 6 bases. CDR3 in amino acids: CASSFEGADTQYF. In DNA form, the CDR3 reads TGTGCCAGCAGTTTTGAGGGGGCCGATACGCAGTATTTT.

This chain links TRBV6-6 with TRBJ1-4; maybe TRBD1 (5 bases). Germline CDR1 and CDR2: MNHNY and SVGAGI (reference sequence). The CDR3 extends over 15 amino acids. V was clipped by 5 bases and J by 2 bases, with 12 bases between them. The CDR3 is CASSHQGSTNEKLFF. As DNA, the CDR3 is TGTGCCAGCAGTCACCAGGGATCGACTAATGAAAAACTGTTTTTT.

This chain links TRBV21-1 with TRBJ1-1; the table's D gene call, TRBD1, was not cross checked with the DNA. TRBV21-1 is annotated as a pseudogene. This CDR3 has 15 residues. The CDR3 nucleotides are TGTGCCAGCACCAAACCGGGACATAGGAACACTGAAGCTTTCTTT. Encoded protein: CASTKPGHRNTEAFF.

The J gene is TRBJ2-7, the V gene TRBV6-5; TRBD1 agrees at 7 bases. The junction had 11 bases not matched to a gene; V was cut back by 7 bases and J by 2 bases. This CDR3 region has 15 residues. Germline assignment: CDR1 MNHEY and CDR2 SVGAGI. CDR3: CASNNIGTAAYEQYF. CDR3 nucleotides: TGTGCCAGCAACAACATCGGGACAGCAGCCTACGAGCAGTACTTC.

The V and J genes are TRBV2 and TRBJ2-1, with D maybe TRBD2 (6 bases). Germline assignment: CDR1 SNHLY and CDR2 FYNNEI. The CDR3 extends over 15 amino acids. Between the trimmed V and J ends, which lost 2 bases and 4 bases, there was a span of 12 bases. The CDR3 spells CASSETKLAYNEQFF. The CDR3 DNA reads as TGTGCCAGCAGTGAAACGAAGCTAGCGTACAATGAGCAGTTCTTC.

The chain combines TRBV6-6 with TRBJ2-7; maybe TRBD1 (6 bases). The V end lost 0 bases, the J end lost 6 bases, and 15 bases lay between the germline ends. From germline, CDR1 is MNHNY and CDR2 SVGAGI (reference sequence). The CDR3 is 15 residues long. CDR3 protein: CASSYSEGRGGEQYF. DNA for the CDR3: TGTGCCAGCAGTTACTCCGAGGGCAGAGGGGGCGAGCAGTACTTC.

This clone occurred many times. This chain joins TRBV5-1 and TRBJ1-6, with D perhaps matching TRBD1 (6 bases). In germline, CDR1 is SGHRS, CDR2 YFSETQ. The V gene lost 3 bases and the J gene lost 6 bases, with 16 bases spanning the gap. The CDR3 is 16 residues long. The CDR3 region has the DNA TGCGCCAGCAGCTCGGCCCAGGGCAGGGGTAATTCACCCCTCCACTTT. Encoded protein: CASSSAQGRGNSPLHF.

The CDR3 DNA sequence: TGCGCCAGCAGCTGGCGACTAGCTGGCACAGATACGCAGTATTTT. Translating it yields CASSWRLAGTDTQYF. The chain joins TRBV5-1 to TRBJ2-3; 7 bases map to TRBD2. V was clipped by 3 bases and J by 1 base; unmatched bases: 5. The CDR3 is 15 residues long. CDR1 and CDR2 from the germline V gene are SGHRS and YFSETQ.

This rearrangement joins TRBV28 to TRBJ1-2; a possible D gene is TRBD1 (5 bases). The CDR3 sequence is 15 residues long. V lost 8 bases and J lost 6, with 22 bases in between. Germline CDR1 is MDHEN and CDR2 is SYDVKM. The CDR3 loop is CASCVKSARAHGYTF. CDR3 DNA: TGTGCCAGCTGCGTAAAATCGGCCAGGGCTCATGGCTACACCTTC.

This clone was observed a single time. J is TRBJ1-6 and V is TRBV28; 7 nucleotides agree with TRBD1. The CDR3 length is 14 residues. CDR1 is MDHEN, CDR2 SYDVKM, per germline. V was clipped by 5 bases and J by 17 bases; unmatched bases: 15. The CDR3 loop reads CASSLPGQTTSVHF. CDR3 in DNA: TGTGCCAGCAGTCTCCCGGGACAGACGACGTCCGTCCACTTT.

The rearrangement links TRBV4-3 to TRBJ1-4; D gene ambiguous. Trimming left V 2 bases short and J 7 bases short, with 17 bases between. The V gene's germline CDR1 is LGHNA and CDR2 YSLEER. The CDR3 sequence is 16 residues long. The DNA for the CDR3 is TGCGCCAGCAGCCAATGGGCGTCAGGTGGTTCTGAAAAACTGTTTTTT. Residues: CASSQWASGGSEKLFF.

CDR3 loop: CASRRDRDFETQYF. Here the CDR3 DNA reads TGTGCCAGCCGACGGGACAGGGATTTTGAGACCCAGTACTTC. The chain has TRBV6-5 and TRBJ2-5, with 9 bases that match TRBD1. The length of the CDR3 is 14 residues. The V gene end was trimmed by 8 bases and the J gene end by 5 bases; junction bases not matched to a gene: 9. Germline V gives CDR1 MNHEY, CDR2 SVGAGI.